This TCR beta chain was retrieved from a study of PD-L1 blockade in urothelial cancer. Overall study context: Prior chemotherapy in patients spanned 0 to 3 regimens. It was at 3 weeks (second dose) and 6 weeks after treatment start that blood was analyzed.

The study collected 1 to 8 samples per patient, pretreatment and on-treatment. Each PCR contained spiked-in synthetic TCR analog templates. TCRdb's copy holds only in-frame clones and misses some; the assay was immunoSEQ multiplex PCR. The table shows about 82,000 clones, with over 80% occurring only once. This CDR3 is 13 amino acids long. Germline V lookup: CDR1 SGHNT, CDR2 YYREEE (reference sequence). The V gene end was trimmed by 4 bases and the J gene end by 3 bases; junction bases not matched to a gene: 1. This sequence joins TRBV5-4 and TRBJ2-1, with 7 bases matching TRBD2. The clonotype comes from a man in his 70s with urothelial cancer. The specimen was PBMCs, collected around atezolizumab (anti-PD-L1) treatment. This CDR3 is CASSRDYYNEQFF. CDR3 sequence (DNA): TGTGCCAGCAGCCGGGACTACTACAATGAGCAGTTCTTC.